This TCR beta chain originates from a study of cytomegalovirus exposure and HLA in healthy donors. The PCR ran on 60 Vbeta and 13 Jbeta primers. TCRdb's copy holds only in-frame clones and misses some; the assay was immunoSEQ multiplex PCR. The listing contains fewer than 100,000 clones. Source material: PBMCs. The clonotype comes from a man in his late teens or twenties in good health and CMV-seropositive.

The CDR3 region has the DNA TGTGCCAGCAGTAGGTCGGACAAGAACACTGAAGCTTTCTTT. Its protein product is CASSRSDKNTEAFF. V usage is TRBV6-5 and J usage is TRBJ1-1; tentative D call: TRBD1 (5 bases). V was trimmed by 5 bases and J by 1 base, leaving 11 bases between them. The length of the CDR3 is 14 residues. Germline assignment: CDR1 MNHEY and CDR2 SVGAGI.